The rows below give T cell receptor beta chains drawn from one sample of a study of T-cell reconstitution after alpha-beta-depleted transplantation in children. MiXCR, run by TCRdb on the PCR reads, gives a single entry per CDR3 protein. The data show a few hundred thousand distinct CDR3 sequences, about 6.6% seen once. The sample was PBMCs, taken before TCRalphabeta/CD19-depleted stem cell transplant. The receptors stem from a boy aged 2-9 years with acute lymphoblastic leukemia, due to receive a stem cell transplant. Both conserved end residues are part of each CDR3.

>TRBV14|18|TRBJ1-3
CASSQGKGKPHSGNTIYF
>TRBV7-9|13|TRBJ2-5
CASSPPRQETQYF
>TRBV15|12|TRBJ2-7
CATSRDTGTVVF
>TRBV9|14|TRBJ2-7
CASSSGVSTIEQYF
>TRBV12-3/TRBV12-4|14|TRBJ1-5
CASSFSGRNQPQHF
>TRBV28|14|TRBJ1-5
CASSIRQRNQPQHF
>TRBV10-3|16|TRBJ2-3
CAISEYPPEYTDTQYF
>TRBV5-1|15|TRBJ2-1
CASSPVGDVNNEQFF
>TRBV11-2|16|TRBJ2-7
CASSPRTSGYHGEQYF
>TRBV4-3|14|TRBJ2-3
CASSQEMATDTQYF
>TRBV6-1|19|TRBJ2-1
CASSEEVSGGAGSYNEQFF
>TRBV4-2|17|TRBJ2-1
CASSQRAGLGSGNEQFF
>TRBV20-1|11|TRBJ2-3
CSAPDRGEQYF
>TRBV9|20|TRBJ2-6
CASSAAPGRSHPAGANVLTF
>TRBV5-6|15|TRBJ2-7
CASSFSGTSTYEQYF
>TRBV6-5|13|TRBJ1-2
CASSPVQGYGYTF
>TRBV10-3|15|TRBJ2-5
CAISEEAGFGETQYF
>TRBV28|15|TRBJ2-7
CASRYGLAGGSEQYF
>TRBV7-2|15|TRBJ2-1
CASSQSGSSYNEQFF
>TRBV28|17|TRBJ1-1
CASSRDTSPIMNTEAFF
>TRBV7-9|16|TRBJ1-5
CASSLETTGGYQPQHF
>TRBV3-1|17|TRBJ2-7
CASSHGLIAGASYEQYF
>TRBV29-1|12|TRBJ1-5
CSVEGGRQPQHF
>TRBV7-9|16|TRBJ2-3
CASSLVGGPGTDTQYF
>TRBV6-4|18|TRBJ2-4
CTSSSDRGPTGSKNIQYF
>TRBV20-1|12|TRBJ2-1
CRWDRGLNEQFF
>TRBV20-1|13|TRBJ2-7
CSVPTDRAYEQYF
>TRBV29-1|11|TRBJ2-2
CSVGKTGELFF
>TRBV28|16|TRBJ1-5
CASSAPGRSQDQPQHF
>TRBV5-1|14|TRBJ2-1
CASSLAQAGDEQFF
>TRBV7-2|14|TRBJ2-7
CASSLALQSTEQYF
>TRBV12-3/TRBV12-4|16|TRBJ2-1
CASSSLTSGRGNEQFF
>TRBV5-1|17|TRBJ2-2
CASSSGTGSMVTGELFF
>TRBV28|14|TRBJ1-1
CASSLTDMNTEAFF